This entry lists 4 T cell receptor beta chains sequenced from one sample in a study of blood T cell repertoires in COVID-19 (dated by TCRdb to the early 2020s). Library construction relied on the immunoSEQ multiplex PCR assay. This immuneACCESS table, as held by TCRdb, lists in-frame sequences with V and J called but not all clones. Of the missing ones, under half trace to an unresolved V gene in checked studies; the others have no known cause. Here the sample has 70,000 to 85,000 clones; 86% occur a single time. Jointly, the top ten make up 1.5% to 2.5% of the sample. The sequenced material came from peripheral blood. The source of these receptors is a woman aged 55-75 years with acute or convalescent COVID-19.

For the CDR3, the DNA is TGTGCCAGCAGCTTTGACAGGGGATACCTCCACTTT. Its protein is CASSFDRGYLHF. The V gene is TRBV5-6, the J gene TRBJ1-6; 8 nucleotides match TRBD1. CDR1 and CDR2 (germline): SGHDT, YYEEEE. The CDR3 totals 12 residues. V trimming: 2 bases; J trimming: 15 bases; junction bases outside the gene matches: 4. The variable domain in full, with the rest retrieved from reference TRBV5-6 and TRBJ1-6, is DAGVTQSPTHLIKTRGQQVTLRCSPKSGHDTVSWYQQALGQGPQFIFQYYEEEERQRGNFPDRFSGHQFPNYSSELNVNALLLGDSALYLCASSFDRGYLHFGNGTRLTVT.

This clone has just a few counts. The chain is built from TRBV28 and TRBJ1-6, with D perhaps TRBD1 (5 bases). CDR1 is MDHEN, CDR2 SYDVKM, per germline. The length of the CDR3 is 13 residues. Trimming took 6 bases from V and 5 from J, leaving 8 bases between them. The CDR3 protein is CASRDRNNSPLHF. CDR3 sequence (DNA): TGTGCCAGCAGAGACAGAAATAATTCACCCCTCCACTTT.

The rearrangement joins TRBV9 to TRBJ2-3; 7 nucleotides match TRBD2. This CDR3 is built from 17 residues. The junction had 12 bases not matched to a gene; V was cut back by 4 bases and J by 1 base. Germline V gene sequence: CDR1 SGDLS, CDR2 YYNGEE. CDR3 sequence (DNA): TGTGCCAGCAGCCCCCTTGGGGGAGGGGTGGGCACAGATACGCAGTATTTT. It specifies CASSPLGGGVGTDTQYF.

This chain connects TRBV19 to TRBJ1-1, with D unresolved. Germline V CDR1 and CDR2: LNHDA, SQIVND (reference sequence). Between the trimmed V and J ends, which lost 3 bases and 7 bases, there was a span of 12 bases. CDR3 size: 13 residues. The CDR3 here is CASSIPGGIEAFF. CDR3 in DNA: TGTGCCAGTAGTATTCCGGGAGGGATTGAAGCTTTCTTT.